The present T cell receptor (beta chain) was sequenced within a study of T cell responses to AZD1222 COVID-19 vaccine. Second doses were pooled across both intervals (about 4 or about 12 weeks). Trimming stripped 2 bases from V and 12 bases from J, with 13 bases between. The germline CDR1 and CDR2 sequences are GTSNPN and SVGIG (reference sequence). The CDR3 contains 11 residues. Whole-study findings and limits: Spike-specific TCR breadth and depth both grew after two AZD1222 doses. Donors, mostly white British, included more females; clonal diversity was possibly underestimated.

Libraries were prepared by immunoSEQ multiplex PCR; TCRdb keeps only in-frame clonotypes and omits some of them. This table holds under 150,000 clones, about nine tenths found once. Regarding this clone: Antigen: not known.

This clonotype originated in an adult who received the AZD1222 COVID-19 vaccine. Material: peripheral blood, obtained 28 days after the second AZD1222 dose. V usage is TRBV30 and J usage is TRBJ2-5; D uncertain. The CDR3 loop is CAWSNPTLKYF. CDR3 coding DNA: TGTGCCTGGAGTAACCCGACCCTAAAGTACTTC.